This entry lists 26 T cell receptor beta chains sequenced from one sample in a study of a mutant IDH1 vaccine in newly diagnosed glioma. Indicated time point: week 47, end of study. Mutant IDH1 20-mer peptide, at 300 ug, made up each vaccine dose, with topical imiquimod. Their antigens are not known. Data came from immunoSEQ multiplex PCR; TCRdb stores just in-frame clones and leaves some out. The sample lists tens of thousands of clones; around 82% were seen once. Sequences were derived from PBMCs, sampled from a glioma patient whose treatment included an IDH1 peptide vaccine. Every receptor here comes from a man between 18 and 29 years old with glioma. Some clones in this sample may be carry-over from other donors' samples.

The CDR3 DNA reads TGTGCCAGCTGCCGACTGGAGTCCTTGAACTATGGCTACACCTTC. It encodes CASCRLESLNYGYTF. The V and J genes are TRBV27 and TRBJ1-2, with no clear D. From germline, CDR1 is MNHEY and CDR2 SMNVEV (reference sequence). With 8 bases removed from V and 2 bases from J, the gap between germline ends came to 18 bases. This CDR3 has 15 residues.

The V gene is TRBV5-8, the J gene TRBJ2-7; D gene unclear. CDR3 length: 14 residues. V was clipped by 0 bases and J by 2 bases, with 9 bases between them. Germline V lookup: CDR1 SGHTS, CDR2 YDEGEE. The DNA for the CDR3 is TGTGCCAGCAGCTTGGGGTTCCCACCCTACGAGCAGTACTTC. It is translated as CASSLGFPPYEQYF.

This chain joins TRBV6-5 and TRBJ1-2, with 11 bases aligning to TRBD1. This CDR3 has 15 residues. Germline V gene lookup returns CDR1 MNHEY and CDR2 SVGAGI. V trimming: 5 bases; J trimming: 8 bases; junction bases outside the gene matches: 10. The DNA for the CDR3 is TGTGCCAGCAGTACAAGGACAGGGGGCTTAGGAGGCTACACCTTC. The encoded protein is CASSTRTGGLGGYTF.

V gene TRBV11-2 combines with J gene TRBJ2-5; tentatively, D is TRBD1 (6 bases). V was cut by 4 bases and J by 5 bases, with 20 bases left in between. The V gene's germline CDR1 is SGHAT and CDR2 FQNNGV. The CDR3 loop spans 16 amino acids. The DNA for the CDR3 is TGTGCCAGCAGCTCCCGGGGTGTGGGGGCGCAGGAGACCCAGTACTTC. It yields the protein CASSSRGVGAQETQYF.

The CDR3 sequence is CASTLNKLGQGGHYGYTF. CDR3 nucleotides: TGTGCCAGTACCTTAAATAAACTGGGACAGGGGGGACACTATGGCTACACCTTC. This chain joins TRBV19 and TRBJ1-2; 11 nucleotides align to TRBD1. CDR1 and CDR2 from the germline V gene are LNHDA and SQIVND (reference sequence). After removal of 7 bases from V and 3 bases from J, the junction contained 16 bases not matched to a gene. CDR3 length: 18 residues.

V is TRBV5-4 and J is TRBJ1-1; D is possibly TRBD1 (5 bases). Germline values: CDR1 SGHNT, CDR2 YYREEE (reference sequence). The CDR3 totals 14 residues. V was pared by 1 base and J by 6 bases, with 13 bases between. This chain's CDR3 is CASSLRQGPAEAFF. DNA for the CDR3: TGTGCCAGCAGCTTGCGTCAGGGTCCGGCTGAAGCTTTCTTT.

V and J are TRBV19 and TRBJ1-2, with D hard to call. This CDR3 contains 13 residues. V was cut by 2 bases and J by 7 bases, with 11 bases left in between. The germline CDR1 and CDR2 sequences are LNHDA and SQIVND (reference sequence). The DNA for the CDR3 is TGTGCCAGTAGTATAATCGGGGTTCGTGGCTACACCTTC. Translating gives CASSIIGVRGYTF.

As to this clone: The junction differs from germline at one of its ends, possibly a read error. This chain uses TRBV6-5 with TRBJ1-6, with D unclear. CDR3 length equals 9 residues. Per germline, CDR1 MNHEY and CDR2 SVGAGI. CDR3 coding DNA: TGTGCCAGCGGTTCACTCCTCCACTTT. This encodes CASGSLLHF.

This chain joins TRBV7-2 and TRBJ1-2, with TRBD1 matching 8 bases. V lost 2 bases, J lost 4 bases, and 9 bases stayed unmatched. The CDR3 length is 16 residues. The germline gives CDR1 SGHTA, CDR2 FQGNSA. The CDR3, as DNA: TGTGCCAGCAGCTTATCCCGGGACAGGTCCTCCTATGGCTACACCTTC. It is translated as CASSLSRDRSSYGYTF.

This clone appeared a single time. V is TRBV4-1 and J is TRBJ2-3, with 12 bases identical to TRBD2. The ends lost 2 bases at V and 5 bases at J; junction bases unmatched: 5. The CDR3 is 16 residues long. CDR1 is MGHRA, CDR2 YSYEKL, per germline. CDR3 protein: CASSQTLAGGGDTQYF. The DNA for the CDR3 is TGCGCCAGCAGCCAAACGCTAGCGGGAGGGGGAGATACGCAGTATTTT.

The V call is TRBV4-1, the J call TRBJ2-2; perhaps D is TRBD1 or TRBD2 (5 bases each). The CDR3 length is 16 residues. V was trimmed by 3 bases and J by 5 bases, leaving 16 bases between them. The germline CDR1 and CDR2 sequences are MGHRA and YSYEKL. The CDR3 nucleotides are TGCGCCAGCAGCCATTCAGGTGGGGGAAGAACCGGGGAGCTGTTTTTT. It translates to CASSHSGGGRTGELFF.

The chain recombines TRBV27 with TRBJ1-5; D is ambiguous. Germline values: CDR1 MNHEY, CDR2 SMNVEV (reference sequence). This CDR3 is built from 14 residues. The V gene lost 2 bases and the J gene lost 0 bases, with 5 bases spanning the gap. CDR3 nucleotides: TGTGCCAGCAGTTTAGTATATAGCAATCAGCCCCAGCATTTT. This sequence encodes CASSLVYSNQPQHF.

V usage is TRBV19 and J usage is TRBJ1-5; D gene unclear. Deletions cut 0 bases from V and 4 bases from J, with 4 bases between. CDR3 size: 13 residues. CDR1 is LNHDA, CDR2 SQIVND, per germline (reference sequence). This CDR3 is CASSIERNQPQHF. In nucleotides, the CDR3 is TGTGCCAGTAGTATAGAAAGAAATCAGCCCCAGCATTTT.

The rearrangement joins TRBV30 to TRBJ1-6; a weak D match, TRBD1 (6 bases). The CDR3 has 14 amino acids. The V end was cut by 3 bases, the J end by 7 bases, with 13 bases between. The germline CDR1 and CDR2 sequences are GTSNPN and SVGIG (reference sequence). The CDR3 loop reads CAWSVAGVNSPLHF. As DNA, the CDR3 is TGTGCCTGGAGCGTGGCAGGGGTAAATTCACCCCTCCACTTT.

This chain connects TRBV19 to TRBJ2-2; D unclear. V gave up 3 bases and J gave up 5 bases, with 13 bases separating them. Germline CDR1 and CDR2: LNHDA and SQIVND (reference sequence). The CDR3 totals 15 residues. CDR3 nucleotides: TGTGCCAGTAGTATCGGTACCCCTTCAACCGGGGAGCTGTTTTTT. Translating it yields CASSIGTPSTGELFF.

The V gene is TRBV4-1, the J gene TRBJ1-1; D remains unclear. The CDR3 loop spans 14 amino acids. Trimming left V 1 base short and J 1 base short, with 7 bases between. CDR1 is MGHRA and CDR2 is YSYEKL in the germline V gene. The CDR3 sequence: CASSQVGRNTEAFF. CDR3 nucleotides: TGCGCCAGCAGCCAAGTTGGTAGGAACACTGAAGCTTTCTTT.

V gene TRBV7-9 combines with J gene TRBJ1-2; D ambiguous. The CDR3 covers 14 residues. The V end lost 1 base, the J end lost 9 bases, and 15 bases lay between the germline ends. Germline loops: CDR1 SEHNR, CDR2 FQNEAQ (reference sequence). CDR3 DNA sequence: TGTGCCAGCAGCTTAGGATTGGCCGGGGTTAGCTACACCTTC. Translated: CASSLGLAGVSYTF. The complete variable domain, with remaining parts taken from reference TRBV7-9 and TRBJ1-2, reads DTGVSQNPRHKITKRGQNVTFRCDPISEHNRLYWYRQTLGQGPEFLTYFQNEAQLEKSRLLSDRFSAERPKGSFSTLEIQRTEQGDSAMYLCASSLGLAGVSYTFGSGTRLTVV.

J is TRBJ2-4 and V is TRBV7-2; tentative D call: TRBD2 (6 bases). The germline V gene has CDR1 SGHTA and CDR2 FQGNSA. Between the trimmed V and J ends, which lost 5 bases and 9 bases, there was a span of 26 bases. The CDR3 spans 17 residues. DNA of the CDR3: TGTGCCAGCAGCCGTCCCGCGGGGCAGGTGGGAGGAGGCATTCAGTACTTC. This gives the protein CASSRPAGQVGGGIQYF. The full variable domain, its missing parts supplied by reference TRBV7-2 and TRBJ2-4, is GAGVSQSPSNKVTEKGKDVELRCDPISGHTALYWYRQSLGQGLEFLIYFQGNSAPDKSGLPSDRFSAERTGGSVSTLTIQRTQQEDSAVYLCASSRPAGQVGGGIQYFGAGTRLSVL.

The chain recombines TRBV7-6 with TRBJ2-7; D uncertain. The CDR3 consists of 13 residues. Trimming left V 3 bases short and J 0 bases short, with 6 bases between. Germline CDR1 SGHVS, CDR2 FNYEAQ. The CDR3 DNA sequence: TGTGCCAGCAGCTTCTACAGCTCCTACGAGCAGTACTTC. This codes for CASSFYSSYEQYF.

This chain connects TRBV10-2 to TRBJ1-1; D gene unclear. V was pared by 6 bases and J by 0 bases, with 8 bases between. The germline gives CDR1 WSHSY, CDR2 SAAADI. The CDR3 covers 13 residues. CDR3 DNA sequence: TGCGCCAGCAGGGTGAGGGTGAACACTGAAGCTTTCTTT. It yields the protein CASRVRVNTEAFF.

The chain's CDR3 is CASSQAGTGNEKLFF. CDR3 nucleotide sequence: TGCGCCAGCAGCCAAGCTGGGACAGGGAATGAAAAACTGTTTTTT. The chain carries TRBV4-1 and TRBJ1-4; 9 bases are a match to TRBD1. Losses at the gene ends were 1 base for V and 5 bases for J; bases not matched to a gene: 2. Per germline, CDR1 MGHRA and CDR2 YSYEKL. The CDR3 covers 15 residues.

This rearrangement joins TRBV4-3 to TRBJ2-3; no reliable D call. Looked up from germline, CDR1 is LGHNA and CDR2 is YSLEER. The CDR3 length is 14 residues. Trimming pared 4 bases from V and 0 bases from J, leaving 8 bases between. This CDR3 is CASSPRKSTDTQYF. DNA for the CDR3: TGCGCCAGCAGCCCCCGAAAGAGCACAGATACGCAGTATTTT.

This sequence joins TRBV5-1 and TRBJ2-7; 8 positions match TRBD1. Germline loops: CDR1 SGHRS, CDR2 YFSETQ. This CDR3 comprises 15 residues. Trimming took 2 bases from V and 3 from J; bases not matched to a gene: 7. The CDR3 bases are TGCGCCAGCAGCTTAACCGGACAGGGTGGCTACGAGCAGTACTTC. This sequence encodes CASSLTGQGGYEQYF. The variable domain in full, completed from reference TRBV5-1 and TRBJ2-7, reads KAGVTQTPRYLIKTRGQQVTLSCSPISGHRSVSWYQQTPGQGLQFLFEYFSETQRNKGNFPGRFSGRQFSNSRSEMNVSTLELGDSALYLCASSLTGQGGYEQYFGPGTRLTVT.

This clone was seen a handful of times. The DNA of the CDR3 is TGTGCCAGCAGTTTAAGGTCCTGGGTAGATTCGAACACTGAAGCTTTCTTT. It encodes CASSLRSWVDSNTEAFF. The V and J genes are TRBV28 and TRBJ1-1; D gene unclear. The CDR3 extends over 17 amino acids. The V end lost 2 bases, the J end lost 1 base, and 17 bases lay between the germline ends. The germline V gene has CDR1 MDHEN and CDR2 SYDVKM.

The chain carries TRBV15 and TRBJ2-3, with no clear D. The CDR3 contains 12 residues. The V end was cut by 7 bases, the J end by 2 bases, with 7 bases between. Germline V gene lookup returns CDR1 LNHNV and CDR2 YYDKDF (reference sequence). The CDR3, as DNA: TGTGCCACCACCGGCCTCACAGATACGCAGTATTTT. It codes for CATTGLTDTQYF.

The chain carries TRBV5-1 and TRBJ1-1; D not resolved. The V and J ends lost 4 bases and 6 bases respectively, with 19 bases between them. This CDR3 has 15 amino acids. Looked up from germline, CDR1 is SGHRS and CDR2 is YFSETQ. This CDR3 reads CASSPVESSISEAFF. The CDR3 bases are TGCGCCAGCAGCCCGGTGGAGAGCTCCATCTCTGAAGCTTTCTTT.